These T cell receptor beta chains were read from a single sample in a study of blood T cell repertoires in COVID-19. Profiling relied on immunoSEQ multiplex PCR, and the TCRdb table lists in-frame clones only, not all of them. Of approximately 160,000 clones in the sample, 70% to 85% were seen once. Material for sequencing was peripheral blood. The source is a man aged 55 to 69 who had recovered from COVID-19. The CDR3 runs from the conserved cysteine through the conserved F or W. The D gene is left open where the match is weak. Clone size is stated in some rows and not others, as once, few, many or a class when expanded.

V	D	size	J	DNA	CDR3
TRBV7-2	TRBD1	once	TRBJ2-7	TGTGCCAGCAGCTTAGAAGGGACAGGGCACGAGCAGTACTTC	CASSLEGTGHEQYF
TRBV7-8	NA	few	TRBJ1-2	TGTGCCAGCAGCTTGATTGCCCCTCCCGTCAGGACTTCCTATGGCTACACCTTC	CASSLIAPPVRTSYGYTF
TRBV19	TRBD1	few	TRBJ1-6	TGTGCCAGTATGGGACAGGGCGGTTCACCCCTCCACTTT	CASMGQGGSPLHF
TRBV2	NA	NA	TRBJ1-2	TGTGCCAGCAGTGACTGGGAGGGCTACACCTTC	CASSDWEGYTF
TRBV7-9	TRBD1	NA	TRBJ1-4	TGTGCCAGCAGCTCCCCGACAGGGGGGGAAAAACTGTTTTTT	CASSSPTGGEKLFF
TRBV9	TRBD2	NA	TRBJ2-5	TGTGCCAGCAGCGTCCTAGCGGGGGCGGAGACCCAGTACTTC	CASSVLAGAETQYF
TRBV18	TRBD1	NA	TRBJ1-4	TGTGCCAGCTCACCCTCGGGACAGGGACGTGAAAAACTGTTTTTT	CASSPSGQGREKLFF
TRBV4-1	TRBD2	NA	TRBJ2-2	TGCGCCAGCAGCCAAGATTATTGGGCCGGGACTAGCCCCGGGGAGCTGTTTTTT	CASSQDYWAGTSPGELFF
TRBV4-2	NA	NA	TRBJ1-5	TGTGCCAGCAGCCAAGGCGGGTCCCAGCATTTT	CASSQGGSQHF
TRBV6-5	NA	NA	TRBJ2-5	TGTGCCAGCAGGGCCATGAAGGGGGTTTTAGAGACCCAGTACTTC	CASRAMKGVLETQYF
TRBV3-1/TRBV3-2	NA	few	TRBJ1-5	TGTGCCAGCAGCCAAGATGGGGCAGCCCAACACCAGCATTTT	CASSQDGAAQHQHF
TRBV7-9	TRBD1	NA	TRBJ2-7	TGTGCCAGCAGCCCCGGGACAGGCTCAAGCTCCTACGAGCAGTACTTC	CASSPGTGSSSYEQYF
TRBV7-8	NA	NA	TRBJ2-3	TGTGCCAGCAGCCCTGGGACTTCTACAGATACGCAGTATTTT	CASSPGTSTDTQYF
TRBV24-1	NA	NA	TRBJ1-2	TGTGCCACCAGTGATTGGGAGGGCTTTGGCTACACCTTC	CATSDWEGFGYTF
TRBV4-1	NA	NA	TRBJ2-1	TGCGCCAGCAGCCCATATTCAGGGGTCGGCGAGCAGTTCTTC	CASSPYSGVGEQFF
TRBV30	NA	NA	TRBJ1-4	TGTGCCTGGGAGGGGCCGGGCGGAGAAAAACTGTTTTTT	CAWEGPGGEKLFF